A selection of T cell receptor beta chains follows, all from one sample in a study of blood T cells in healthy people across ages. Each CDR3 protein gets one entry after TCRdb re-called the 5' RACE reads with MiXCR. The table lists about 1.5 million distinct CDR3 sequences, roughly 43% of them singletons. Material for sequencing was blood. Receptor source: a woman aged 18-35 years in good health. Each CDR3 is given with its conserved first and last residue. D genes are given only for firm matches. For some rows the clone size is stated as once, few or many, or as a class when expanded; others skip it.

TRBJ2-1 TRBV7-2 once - CASSCRANNEQFF TGTGCCAGCAGCTGCCGGGCCAACAATGAGCAGTTCTTC
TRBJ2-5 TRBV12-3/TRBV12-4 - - CASSPAGGWYQETQYF TGTGCCAGCAGTCCCGCTGGGGGTTGGTACCAAGAGACCCAGTACTTC
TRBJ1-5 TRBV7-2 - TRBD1 CTSRGGTGVNQPQHF TGTACCAGCAGGGGGGGGACAGGGGTCAATCAGCCCCAGCATTTT
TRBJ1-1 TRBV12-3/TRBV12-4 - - CASRPGRMNTEAFF TGTGCCAGCAGGCCGGGAAGGATGAACACTGAAGCTTTCTTT
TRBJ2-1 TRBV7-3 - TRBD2 CASSLKGLAGSGYNEQFF TGTGCCAGCAGCTTAAAAGGCCTAGCGGGATCAGGCTACAATGAGCAGTTCTTC
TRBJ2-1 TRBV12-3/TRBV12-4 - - CASSRQAIYNEQFF TGTGCCAGCAGCCGACAGGCTATTTACAATGAGCAGTTCTTC
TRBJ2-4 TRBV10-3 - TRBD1 CAISSDRVTKNIQYF TGTGCCATCAGTTCGGACAGGGTTACCAAAAACATTCAGTACTTC
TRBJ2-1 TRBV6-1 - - CASSEEGGLLYNEQFF TGTGCCAGCAGTGAAGAAGGGGGACTCCTCTACAATGAGCAGTTCTTC
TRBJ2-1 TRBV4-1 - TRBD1 CASSPDRGVNNEQFF TGCGCCAGCAGCCCAGACAGGGGGGTCAACAATGAGCAGTTCTTC
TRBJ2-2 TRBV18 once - CASSADAGKNTGELFF TGTGCCAGCTCAGCAGACGCAGGGAAGAACACCGGGGAGCTGTTTTTT
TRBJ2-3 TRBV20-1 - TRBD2 CSAKGLAGGSIFTDTQYF TGCAGTGCTAAGGGACTAGCGGGAGGGAGTATCTTCACAGATACGCAGTATTTT
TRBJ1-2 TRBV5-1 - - CASSLGTFSREHGYTF TGCGCCAGCAGCTTGGGGACATTTTCGCGGGAGCATGGCTACACCTTC
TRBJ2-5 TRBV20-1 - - CSARSGNGETQYF TGCAGTGCCCGGTCGGGAAATGGAGAGACCCAGTACTTC
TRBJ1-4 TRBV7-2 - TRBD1 CASGRGTGGGEKLFF TGTGCCAGCGGCCGTGGGACAGGGGGAGGTGAAAAACTGTTTTTT
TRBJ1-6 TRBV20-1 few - CSARRTRDVSSPLHF TGCAGTGCTAGACGCACCAGGGATGTTTCATCACCCCTCCACTTT
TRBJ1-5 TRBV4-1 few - CASSQGRAPGQPQHF TGCGCCAGCAGCCAAGGCAGGGCTCCGGGTCAGCCCCAGCATTTT
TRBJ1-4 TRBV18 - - CASSPEQVAEKLFF TGTGCCAGCTCACCGGAGCAAGTCGCCGAAAAACTGTTTTTT
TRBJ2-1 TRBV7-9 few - CASSLGRLRQWNPNEQFF TGTGCCAGCAGCTTAGGGAGATTGAGACAGTGGAACCCCAATGAGCAGTTCTTC
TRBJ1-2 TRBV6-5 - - CASSYSQANYGYTF TGTGCCAGCAGTTACTCACAGGCCAACTATGGCTACACCTTC
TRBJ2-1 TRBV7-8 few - CASSSSPSGRYNEQFF TGTGCCAGCAGTTCATCCCCGTCGGGGCGGTACAATGAGCAGTTCTTC
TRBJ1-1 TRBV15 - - CATSRVQTLNTEAFF TGTGCCACCAGCAGAGTTCAGACCCTGAACACTGAAGCTTTCTTT
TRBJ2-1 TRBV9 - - CASSAGTLGSYNEQFF TGTGCCAGCAGCGCCGGGACTTTGGGCTCCTACAATGAGCAGTTCTTC
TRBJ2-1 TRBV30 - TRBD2 CAWEGAGGPSYNEQFF TGTGCCTGGGAGGGAGCGGGAGGGCCATCCTACAATGAGCAGTTCTTC
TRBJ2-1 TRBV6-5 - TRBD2 CASSSLTFAGGFRNEQFF TGTGCCAGCAGTTCGCTTACCTTTGCGGGGGGGTTCCGGAATGAGCAGTTCTTC
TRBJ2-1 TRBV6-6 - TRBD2 CASGSGRDNEQFF TGTGCCAGCGGGTCAGGGAGGGACAATGAGCAGTTCTTC
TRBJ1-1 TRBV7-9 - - CASSTHRDPEAFF TGTGCCAGCAGCACCCACAGGGACCCTGAAGCTTTCTTT
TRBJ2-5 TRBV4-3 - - CASSQDRGRAGETQYF TGCGCCAGCAGCCAAGATCGGGGCAGGGCGGGAGAGACCCAGTACTTC
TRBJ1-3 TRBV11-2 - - CASRLGNTIYF TGTGCCAGCAGATTGGGAAACACCATATATTTT
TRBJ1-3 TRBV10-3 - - CAIRDRFSGNTIYF TGTGCCATCAGGGACAGATTCTCTGGAAACACCATATATTTT
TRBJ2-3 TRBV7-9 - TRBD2 CASSLSSGSLTDTQYF TGTGCCAGCAGCTTATCTAGCGGGAGTTTGACAGATACGCAGTATTTT
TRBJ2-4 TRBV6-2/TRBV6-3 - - CASSIAFLWDIQYF TGTGCCAGCAGTATAGCGTTCCTGTGGGACATTCAGTACTTC
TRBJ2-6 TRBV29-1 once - CSVAGLGTGANVLTF TGCAGCGTTGCTGGTCTGGGGACTGGGGCCAACGTCCTGACTTTC
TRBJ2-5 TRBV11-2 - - CASSLDGRETQYF TGTGCCAGCAGCTTAGATGGGAGGGAGACCCAGTACTTC
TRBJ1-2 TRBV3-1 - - CASSRAGIANYGYTF TGTGCCAGCAGCCGCGCAGGGATTGCTAACTATGGCTACACCTTC
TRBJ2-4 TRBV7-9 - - CASSTRVGVAKNIQYF TGTGCCAGCAGCACCCGCGTTGGTGTAGCCAAAAACATTCAGTACTTC
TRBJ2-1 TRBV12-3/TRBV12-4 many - CASSPGGYEQFF TGTGCCAGCAGCCCAGGGGGGTACGAGCAGTTCTTC
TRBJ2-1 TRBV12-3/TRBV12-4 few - CASSLFVSTEQFF TGTGCCAGCAGTTTATTCGTTTCGACTGAGCAGTTCTTC
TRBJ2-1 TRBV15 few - CATSRDGASNEQFF TGTGCCACCAGCAGAGATGGGGCTTCCAATGAGCAGTTCTTC
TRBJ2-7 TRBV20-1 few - CSARDLAYEQYF TGCAGTGCCCGGGACCTCGCCTACGAGCAGTACTTC
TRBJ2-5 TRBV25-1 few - CASSTGVSEYNEQYF TGTGCCAGCAGTACAGGAGTTTCCGAATACAATGAGCAGTACTTC
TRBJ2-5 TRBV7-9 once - CVGLVGSGNEQYF TGTGTCGGCCTGGTAGGGAGCGGCAATGAGCAGTACTTC
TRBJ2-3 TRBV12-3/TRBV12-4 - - CASTGRGEDTQYF TGTGCCAGCACGGGCAGGGGCGAAGATACGCAGTATTTT
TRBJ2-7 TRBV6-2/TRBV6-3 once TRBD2 CASRRTSGDTYEQYF TGTGCCAGCAGGCGGACTAGCGGGGATACCTACGAGCAGTACTTC
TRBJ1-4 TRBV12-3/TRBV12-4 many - CASSFLEKLFF TGTGCCAGCAGTTTTTTGGAAAAACTGTTTTTT
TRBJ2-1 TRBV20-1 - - CSQAPYNEQFF TGCAGTCAGGCCCCCTACAATGAGCAGTTCTTC
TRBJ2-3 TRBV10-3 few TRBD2 CAINSLAGGTDTQYF TGTGCCATCAATTCCCTGGCGGGGGGGACAGATACGCAGTATTTT